A single sample is the source of the 15 T cell receptor beta chains below, sequenced in a study of Graves' ophthalmopathy and Graves' hyperthyroidism. Amplification from RNA transcripts yielded the TCR beta CDR3 regions. HTBI primers served in a first-round RT-PCR, which a second-round multiplex PCR followed. A single record per CDR3 protein comes from TCRdb applying MiXCR to the multiplex PCR reads. The table shows roughly 1.1 million distinct CDR3 sequences, with around a third occurring only once. The specimen was peripheral blood or thyroid tissue (not recorded which). These receptors were obtained from an adult man with Graves' hyperthyroidism.

This CDR3 is CSAGGGAGELFF. Written as DNA, the CDR3 is TGCAGCGCTGGGGGGGGGGCCGGGGAGCTGTTTTTT. The gene calls are TRBV29-1 and TRBJ2-2; 7 bases fit TRBD2. With V trimmed by 7 bases and J by 6 bases, 5 bases remained unmatched. Looked up from germline, CDR1 is SQVTM and CDR2 is ANQGSEA. The CDR3 totals 12 residues.

V gene TRBV6-5 combines with J gene TRBJ1-6; no definite D call. Per germline, CDR1 MNHEY and CDR2 SVGAGI. V lost 5 bases and J lost 10, with 18 bases in between. This CDR3 has 15 amino acids. The CDR3 protein is CASSVGVEMKSPLHF. In nucleotides, the CDR3 is TGTGCCAGCAGTGTCGGAGTGGAAATGAAGTCACCCCTCCACTTT.

This clonotype appeared many times. This sequence joins TRBV29-1 and TRBJ1-3; 7 positions agree with TRBD1. The V and J ends lost 4 bases and 4 bases, in that order; junction bases with no gene match: 7. This CDR3 contains 14 residues. CDR1 SQVTM and CDR2 ANQGSEA come from the germline V gene. CDR3 sequence: CSVAPRTGGNTIYF. The CDR3 bases are TGCAGCGTTGCCCCTCGGACAGGAGGAAACACCATATATTTT. The full variable domain, its missing parts supplied by reference TRBV29-1 and TRBJ1-3, is SAVISQKPSRDICQRGTSLTIQCQVDSQVTMMFWYRQQPGQSLTLIATANQGSEATYESGFVIDKFPISRPNLTFSTLTVSNMSPEDSSIYLCSVAPRTGGNTIYFGEGSWLTVV.

Note on this clonotype: Given the absence of the conserved phenylalanine or tryptophan at the CDR3 end, a read error is likely. The DNA is left out, because the CDR3 cannot be placed on it with certainty; the CDR3 is given as TCRdb lists it. This CDR3 is CSVWTGDV. The chain carries TRBV29-1 and TRBJ1-3; TRBD1 is the table's D call, not checked against the DNA. The CDR3 length is 8 residues, termini included. Germline CDR1 and CDR2: SQVTM and ANQGSEA.

The genes are TRBV12-3 or TRBV12-4 and TRBJ2-7, with D possibly TRBD2 on 5 matching bases. V lost 2 bases and J lost 3, with 14 bases in between. The CDR3 totals 15 residues. This CDR3 reads CASSLRADYSYEQYF. CDR3 nucleotides: TGTGCCAGCAGTTTAAGGGCAGACTACAGCTACGAGCAGTACTTC.

The rearrangement uses TRBV29-1 and TRBJ1-6; 7 bases agree with TRBD1. CDR3 length: 12 residues. Trimming cost V 8 bases and J 4 bases; bases outside gene matches: 2. Germline V gives CDR1 SQVTM, CDR2 ANQGSEA. CDR3 sequence: CSWGQYNSPLHF. The CDR3 nucleotides are TGCAGCTGGGGACAGTATAATTCACCCCTCCACTTT.

This clonotype came up many times. V is TRBV29-1 and J is TRBJ2-6, with D possibly TRBD1 on 5 matching bases. CDR3 length: 17 amino acids. V was pared by 5 bases and J by 4 bases, with 21 bases between. The V gene's germline CDR1 is SQVTM and CDR2 ANQGSEA. CDR3 DNA: TGCAGCGTTCAATTGACAGCCGAATTGTCCGGGGCCAACGTCCTGACTTTC. Its translation is CSVQLTAELSGANVLTF.

This clonotype was seen only once. A much larger clone differs from this one at a single base, so this may be a read error. A read error is likely, as this CDR3 ends without the conserved phenylalanine or tryptophan. The chain recombines TRBV2 with TRBJ2-5, with 8 positions matching TRBD1. CDR3 length: 12 residues. CDR1 and CDR2 (germline): SNHLY, FYNNEI. Trimming removed 6 bases from V and 11 bases from J; junction bases left unmatched: 8. CDR3 amino acids: CASREGQVWQYL. The CDR3 coding sequence is TGTGCCAGCAGGGAGGGACAGGTTTGGCAGTACCTC.

This clonotype was seen ten or more times. The rearrangement uses TRBV25-1 and TRBJ1-2, with a weak D call TRBD1 (5 bases). The CDR3 is 14 residues long. Germline V gives CDR1 MGHDK, CDR2 SYGVNS. V gave up 6 bases and J gave up 1 base, with 12 bases separating them. The CDR3 sequence is CASRAVDSNYGYTF. The CDR3 DNA sequence: TGTGCCAGCAGAGCCGTCGACAGTAACTATGGCTACACCTTC.

About this clonotype: A read error is possible here, since a much larger clone lies one base away. The chain joins TRBV20-1 to TRBJ1-6; D remains unclear. Per the germline V gene, CDR1 is DFQATT and CDR2 is SNEGSKA (reference sequence). V was clipped by 2 bases and J by 8 bases, with 10 bases between them. The CDR3 is made up of 13 amino acids. CDR3 residues: CSARPKGDSPLHF. Here the CDR3 DNA reads TGCAGTGCTAGACCCAAGGGAGATTCACCCCTCCACTTT.

In this sample, this clonotype turned up a few times. The V call is TRBV7-9, the J call TRBJ1-2; the D gene is possibly TRBD1 (5 bases). The germline V gene encodes CDR1 SEHNR and CDR2 FQNEAQ (reference sequence). V was clipped by 4 bases and J by 7 bases, with 13 bases between them. The CDR3 consists of 13 residues. The CDR3 loop is CASSYDSGVGYTF. The CDR3 DNA follows: TGTGCCAGCAGCTATGACAGTGGGGTTGGCTACACCTTC.

The sample holds many counts of this clonotype. The chain's CDR3 is CATSPGRYGYTF. The DNA of the CDR3 is TGTGCCACCTCGCCGGGCCGATATGGCTACACCTTC. The chain combines TRBV19 with TRBJ1-2, with no clear D. The CDR3 spans 12 residues. V was clipped by 10 bases and J by 5 bases, with 14 bases between them. Germline V gene lookup returns CDR1 LNHDA and CDR2 SQIVND (reference sequence).

There are many counts of this clonotype. The chain links TRBV19 to TRBJ1-2; D remains unclear. Trimming took 6 bases from V and 8 from J, leaving 22 bases between them. This CDR3 spans 15 amino acids. Germline CDR1 and CDR2: LNHDA and SQIVND (reference sequence). CDR3 region: CASRADRQKQQGYTF. CDR3 DNA sequence: TGTGCCAGTAGAGCGGATAGACAAAAACAACAGGGCTACACCTTC.

In this sample, this clonotype turned up once. The J gene is TRBJ2-2, the V gene TRBV7-8; 8 bases align to TRBD1. The CDR3 consists of 16 residues. The germline V gene has CDR1 SGHVS and CDR2 FQNEAQ. With 6 bases clipped from V and 0 bases from J, the junction kept 6 bases outside the gene matches. The CDR3 region is CASRLGTGPNTGELFF. CDR3 DNA sequence: TGTGCCAGCAGACTCGGGACAGGTCCGAACACCGGGGAGCTGTTTTTT. The full variable domain, its missing parts supplied by reference TRBV7-8 and TRBJ2-2, is GAGVSQSPRYKVAKRGQDVALRCDPISGHVSLFWYQQALGQGPEFLTYFQNEAQLDKSGLPSDRFFAERPEGSVSTLKIQRTQQEDSAVYLCASRLGTGPNTGELFFGEGSRLTVL.

This chain uses TRBV15 with TRBJ2-5; 11 bases agree with TRBD2. The CDR3 extends over 14 amino acids. The germline gives CDR1 LNHNV, CDR2 YYDKDF (reference sequence). V was pared by 6 bases and J by 3 bases, with 3 bases of the junction left unmatched. This CDR3 reads CATRGLADEETQYF. CDR3 nucleotides: TGTGCCACCAGGGGACTAGCGGACGAAGAGACCCAGTACTTC.